Listed below are T cell receptor beta chains from one sample, sequenced in a study of blood T cells in healthy people across ages. TCRdb re-called the 5' RACE reads through MiXCR, storing one row per CDR3 protein. The data contain some 1.5 million distinct CDR3 sequences, 28% of them singletons. The sequencing sample was made of blood. Source of these receptors: a woman aged 30 to 39 in good health. The CDR3 runs from the conserved cysteine through the conserved F or W. Fields, in order: D gene, V gene, J gene, clone size, CDR3 protein, CDR3 DNA. The D gene is left open where the match is weak. Only some rows state a clone size, as once, few, many or a class for expanded clones.

-	TRBV12-3/TRBV12-4	TRBJ2-1	few	CASSARSPESNEQFF	TGTGCCAGCAGCGCGAGGAGCCCGGAGAGCAATGAGCAGTTCTTC
-	TRBV20-1	TRBJ1-2	-	CSAVTTRGPQNYGYTF	TGCAGTGCCGTAACTACTCGGGGGCCACAAAACTATGGCTACACCTTC
-	TRBV4-1	TRBJ1-5	few	CASSQVRGNQPQHF	TGCGCCAGCAGCCAAGTTAGGGGAAATCAGCCCCAGCATTTT
TRBD2	TRBV7-2	TRBJ2-1	-	CASSFSGTSGSYNEQFF	TGTGCCAGCAGCTTTTCCGGGACTAGCGGGAGTTACAATGAGCAGTTCTTC
TRBD1	TRBV28	TRBJ2-7	few	CATSWGTGLNEQYF	TGTGCCACCTCTTGGGGGACAGGTCTCAACGAGCAGTACTTC
TRBD1	TRBV15	TRBJ2-1	few	CATSRGTGTGSYNEQFF	TGTGCCACCAGCAGAGGAACCGGGACAGGGTCCTACAATGAGCAGTTCTTC
TRBD2	TRBV24-1	TRBJ2-5	many	CATSDRGEPQGTQYF	TGTGCCACCAGTGACCGGGGGGAACCGCAAGGGACCCAGTACTTC
-	TRBV5-1	TRBJ2-5	-	CASSTTANLGETQYF	TGCGCCAGCAGCACGACAGCTAACCTAGGGGAGACCCAGTACTTC
TRBD1	TRBV6-5	TRBJ2-7	many	CASSHTRTGAYEQYF	TGTGCCAGCAGCCATACGCGGACAGGGGCCTACGAGCAGTACTTC
TRBD1	TRBV7-3	TRBJ2-7	many	CASSLTGQGDNEQYF	TGTGCCAGCAGCTTAACGGGACAGGGTGACAACGAGCAGTACTTC
-	TRBV25-1	TRBJ2-3	few	CASSALAPSYTDTQYF	TGTGCCAGCAGTGCCCTAGCTCCGAGCTATACGGATACGCAGTATTTT
TRBD2	TRBV5-1	TRBJ2-1	many	CASSFGLAGGYNEQFF	TGCGCCAGCAGCTTCGGACTAGCGGGAGGTTACAATGAGCAGTTCTTC
TRBD2	TRBV7-9	TRBJ2-7	many	CASSFRSGSTVDEQYF	TGTGCCAGCAGCTTTAGAAGCGGGAGTACCGTCGACGAGCAGTACTTC
TRBD1	TRBV24-1	TRBJ2-3	-	CATSASTGTGSRDTQYF	TGTGCCACCAGTGCCTCAACCGGGACAGGGTCCAGAGATACGCAGTATTTT
TRBD2	TRBV29-1	TRBJ2-1	many	CSVDGGGSLDEQFF	TGCAGCGTTGATGGGGGAGGGAGTTTGGATGAGCAGTTCTTC
-	TRBV7-9	TRBJ2-7	-	CASSPGVGDEQYF	TGTGCCAGCAGCCCAGGGGTAGGGGACGAGCAGTACTTC
TRBD1	TRBV6-2/TRBV6-3	TRBJ1-5	-	CASSPQGGAAQPQHF	TGTGCCAGCAGCCCCCAGGGGGGGGCGGCGCAGCCCCAGCATTTT
TRBD2	TRBV20-1	TRBJ2-7	-	CSAPGPLLAGVGEQYF	TGCAGTGCTCCCGGCCCCTTACTAGCGGGAGTAGGCGAGCAGTACTTC
-	TRBV4-1	TRBJ1-2	many	CASSHRIYGYTF	TGCGCCAGCAGCCACCGTATATATGGCTACACCTTC
-	TRBV7-3	TRBJ2-2	few	CASSPQGGRGNTGELFF	TGTGCCAGCAGCCCCCAAGGAGGGAGAGGTAACACCGGGGAGCTGTTTTTT